This T cell receptor beta chain comes out of a study of T cells after yellow fever vaccination. TCRdb re-derived calls from the 5' RACE reads in MiXCR, one entry per CDR3 protein. This table has some 160,000 distinct CDR3 sequences, roughly a tenth appearing once. This clonotype occurred a few times. Its antigen is as yet unknown. Study findings and constraints: Relatively few clonotypes were ones that appeared in both CD4 and CD8 compartments.

There are 16 residues in the CDR3. Germline CDR1 is SGHRS and CDR2 is YFSETQ. V lost 4 bases, J lost 0 bases, and 4 bases stayed unmatched. The sample in question was CD8+ T cells sorted from PBMCs, obtained 45 days after the yellow fever booster vaccination. The rearrangement uses TRBV5-1 and TRBJ2-3; 11 bases agree with TRBD1. This TCR came from a man aged 18-30 years who received the YFV17D yellow fever vaccine. In nucleotides, the CDR3 is TGCGCCAGCAGCGTCGGACAGGGGGCGAGCACAGATACGCAGTATTTT. This gives the protein CASSVGQGASTDTQYF.